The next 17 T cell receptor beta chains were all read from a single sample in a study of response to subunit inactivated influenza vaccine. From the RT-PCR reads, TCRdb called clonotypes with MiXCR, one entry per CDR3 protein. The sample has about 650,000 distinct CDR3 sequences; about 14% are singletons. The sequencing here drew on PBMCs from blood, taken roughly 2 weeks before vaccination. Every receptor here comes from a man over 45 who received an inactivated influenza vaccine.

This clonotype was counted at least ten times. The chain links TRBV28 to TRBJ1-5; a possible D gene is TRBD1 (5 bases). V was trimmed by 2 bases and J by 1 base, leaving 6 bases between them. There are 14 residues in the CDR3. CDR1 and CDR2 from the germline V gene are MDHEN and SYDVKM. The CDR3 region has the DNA TGTGCCAGCAGTTTACCAGGGAGCAATCAGCCCCAGCATTTT. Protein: CASSLPGSNQPQHF.

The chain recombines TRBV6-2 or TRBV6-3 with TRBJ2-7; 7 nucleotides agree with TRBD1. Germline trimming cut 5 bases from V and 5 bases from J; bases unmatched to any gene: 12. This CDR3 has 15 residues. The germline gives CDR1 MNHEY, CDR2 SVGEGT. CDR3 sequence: CASSILQGSVDEQYF. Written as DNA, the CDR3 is TGTGCCAGCAGTATATTACAGGGGTCCGTGGACGAGCAGTACTTC.

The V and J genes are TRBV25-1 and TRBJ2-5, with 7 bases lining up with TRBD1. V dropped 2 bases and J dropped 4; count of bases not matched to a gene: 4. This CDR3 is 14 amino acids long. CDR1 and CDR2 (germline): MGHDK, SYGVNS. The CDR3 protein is CASSEGTVRETQYF. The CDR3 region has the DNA TGTGCCAGCAGTGAAGGGACAGTGCGAGAGACCCAGTACTTC.

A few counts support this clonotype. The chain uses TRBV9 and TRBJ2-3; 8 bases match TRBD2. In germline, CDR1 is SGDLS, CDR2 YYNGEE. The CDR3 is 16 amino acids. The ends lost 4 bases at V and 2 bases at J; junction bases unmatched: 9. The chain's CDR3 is CASSSKAGGLTDTQYF. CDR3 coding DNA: TGTGCCAGCAGCTCAAAGGCGGGGGGACTCACAGATACGCAGTATTTT.

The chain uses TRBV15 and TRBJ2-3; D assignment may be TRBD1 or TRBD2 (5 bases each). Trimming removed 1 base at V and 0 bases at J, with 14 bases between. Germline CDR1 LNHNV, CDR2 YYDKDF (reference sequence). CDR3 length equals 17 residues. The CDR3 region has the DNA TGTGCCACCAGCAGAGCACGGGGCGTTTTTAGCACAGATACGCAGTATTTT. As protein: CATSRARGVFSTDTQYF.

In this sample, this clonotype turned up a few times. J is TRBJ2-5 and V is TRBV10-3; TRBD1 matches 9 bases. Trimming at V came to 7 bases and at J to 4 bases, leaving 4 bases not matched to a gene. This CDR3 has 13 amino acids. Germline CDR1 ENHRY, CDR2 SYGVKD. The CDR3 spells CAIKGTGIETQYF. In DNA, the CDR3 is TGTGCCATCAAAGGGACAGGGATAGAGACCCAGTACTTC.

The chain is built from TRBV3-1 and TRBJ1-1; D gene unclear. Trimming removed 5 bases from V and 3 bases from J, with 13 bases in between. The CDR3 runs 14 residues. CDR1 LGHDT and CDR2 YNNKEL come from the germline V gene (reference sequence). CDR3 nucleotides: TGTGCCAGCAGCGATTTCAGATTGGACACTGAAGCTTTCTTT. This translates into CASSDFRLDTEAFF.

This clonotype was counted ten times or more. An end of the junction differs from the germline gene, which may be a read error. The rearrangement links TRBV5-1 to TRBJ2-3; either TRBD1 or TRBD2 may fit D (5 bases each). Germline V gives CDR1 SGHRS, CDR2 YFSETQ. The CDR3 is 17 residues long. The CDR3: CASSLGFPGPSTDTQYF. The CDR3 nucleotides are TGTGCCAGCAGCTTAGGATTCCCGGGGCCAAGCACAGATACGCAGTATTTT.

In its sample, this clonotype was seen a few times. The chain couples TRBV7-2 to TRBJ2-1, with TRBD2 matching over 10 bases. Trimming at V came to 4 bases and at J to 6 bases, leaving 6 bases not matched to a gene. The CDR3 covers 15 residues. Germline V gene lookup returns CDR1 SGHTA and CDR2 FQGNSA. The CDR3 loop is CASSSTSGIINEQFF. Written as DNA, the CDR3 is TGTGCCAGCAGCTCAACTAGCGGGATCATCAATGAGCAGTTCTTC.

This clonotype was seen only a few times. For the CDR3, the DNA is TGTGCCAGCAGTTACTCGGTACTCATGAACACTGAAGCTTTCTTT. Amino acid sequence: CASSYSVLMNTEAFF. This chain links TRBV6-5 with TRBJ1-1; D uncertain. CDR3 length equals 15 residues. In germline, CDR1 is MNHEY, CDR2 SVGAGI. V was trimmed by 0 bases and J by 0 bases, leaving 8 bases between them.

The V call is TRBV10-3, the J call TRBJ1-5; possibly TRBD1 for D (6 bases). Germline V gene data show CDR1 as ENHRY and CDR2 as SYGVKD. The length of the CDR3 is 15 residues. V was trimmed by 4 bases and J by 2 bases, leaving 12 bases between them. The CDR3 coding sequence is TGTGCCATCAGTGCGTCGGGGGGCGGCAATCAGCCCCAGCATTTT. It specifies CAISASGGGNQPQHF.

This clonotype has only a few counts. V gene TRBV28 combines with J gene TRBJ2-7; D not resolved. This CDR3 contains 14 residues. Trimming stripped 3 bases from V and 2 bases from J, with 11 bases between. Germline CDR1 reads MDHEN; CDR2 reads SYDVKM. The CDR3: CASSLGVLPYEQYF. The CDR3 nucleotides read TGTGCCAGCAGTTTGGGTGTGCTTCCCTACGAGCAGTACTTC.

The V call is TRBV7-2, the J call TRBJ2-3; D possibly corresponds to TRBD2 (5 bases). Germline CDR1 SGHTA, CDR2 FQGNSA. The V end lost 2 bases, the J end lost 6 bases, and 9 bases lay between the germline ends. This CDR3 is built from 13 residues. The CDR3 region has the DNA TGTGCCAGCAGCTTAATGTGGAGGGATACGCAGTATTTT. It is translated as CASSLMWRDTQYF.

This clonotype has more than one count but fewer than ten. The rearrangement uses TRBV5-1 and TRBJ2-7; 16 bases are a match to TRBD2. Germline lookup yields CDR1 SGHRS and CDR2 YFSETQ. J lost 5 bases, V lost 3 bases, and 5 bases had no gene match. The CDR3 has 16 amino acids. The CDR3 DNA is TGCGCCAGCAGCTCGGGACTAGCGGGAGGGCCCCACGAGCAGTACTTC. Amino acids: CASSSGLAGGPHEQYF. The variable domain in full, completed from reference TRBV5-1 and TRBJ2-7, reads KAGVTQTPRYLIKTRGQQVTLSCSPISGHRSVSWYQQTPGQGLQFLFEYFSETQRNKGNFPGRFSGRQFSNSRSEMNVSTLELGDSALYLCASSSGLAGGPHEQYFGPGTRLTVT.

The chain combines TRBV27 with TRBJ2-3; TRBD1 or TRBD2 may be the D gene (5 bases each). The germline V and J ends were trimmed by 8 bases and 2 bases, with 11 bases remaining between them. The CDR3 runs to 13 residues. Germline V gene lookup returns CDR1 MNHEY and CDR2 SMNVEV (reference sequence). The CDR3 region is CASDPGTTDTQYF. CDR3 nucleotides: TGTGCCAGCGACCCTGGGACCACAGATACGCAGTATTTT.

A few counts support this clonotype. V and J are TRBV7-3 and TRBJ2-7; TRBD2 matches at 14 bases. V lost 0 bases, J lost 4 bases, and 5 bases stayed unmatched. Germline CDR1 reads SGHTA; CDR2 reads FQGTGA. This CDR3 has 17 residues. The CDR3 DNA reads TGTGCCAGCAGCTTAACGACGGGACTAGCGGGAGAATACGAGCAGTACTTC. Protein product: CASSLTTGLAGEYEQYF. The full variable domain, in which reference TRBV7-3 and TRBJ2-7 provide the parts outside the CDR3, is GAGVSQTPSNKVTEKGKYVELRCDPISGHTALYWYRQSLGQGPEFLIYFQGTGAADDSGLPNDRFFAVRPEGSVSTLKIQRTERGDSAVYLCASSLTTGLAGEYEQYFGPGTRLTVT.

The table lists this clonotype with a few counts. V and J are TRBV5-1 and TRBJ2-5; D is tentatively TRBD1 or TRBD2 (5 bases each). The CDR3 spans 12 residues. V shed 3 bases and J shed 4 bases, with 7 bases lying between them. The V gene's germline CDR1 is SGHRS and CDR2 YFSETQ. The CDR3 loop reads CASSSGTETQYF. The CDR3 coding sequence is TGCGCCAGCAGCTCCGGGACAGAGACCCAGTACTTC. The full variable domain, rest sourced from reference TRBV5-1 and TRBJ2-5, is KAGVTQTPRYLIKTRGQQVTLSCSPISGHRSVSWYQQTPGQGLQFLFEYFSETQRNKGNFPGRFSGRQFSNSRSEMNVSTLELGDSALYLCASSSGTETQYFGPGTRLLVL.